A single sample is the source of the 2 T cell receptor beta chains below, sequenced in a study of shared clonotypes between healthy human individuals. Libraries were prepared by immunoSEQ multiplex PCR; TCRdb keeps only in-frame clonotypes and omits some of them. The sample records about half a million clones, about 72% being singletons. The specimen sequenced was PBMCs. These receptors were collected from a middle-aged woman in good health. Some clones in this sample may be carry-over from other donors' samples.

This clone was observed a handful of times. The sample contains more than one DNA sequence encoding this CDR3. The V call is TRBV6-5, the J call TRBJ1-1, with no clear D. The CDR3 consists of 13 residues. Germline lookup yields CDR1 MNHEY and CDR2 SVGAGI. The V end lost 3 bases, the J end lost 0 bases, and 5 bases lay between the germline ends. CDR3 loop: CASSYRVNTEAFF. CDR3 bases: TGTGCCAGCAGTTATCGGGTGAACACTGAAGCTTTCTTT.

The V gene is TRBV11-2, the J gene TRBJ2-1; TRBD2 aligns across 9 bases. The CDR3 runs 15 residues. CDR1 and CDR2 (germline): SGHAT, FQNNGV. V was pared by 5 bases and J by 3 bases, with 5 bases of the junction left unmatched. The CDR3 nucleotides are TGTGCCAGCAGCCCGCGGGAGGGAAACTACAATGAGCAGTTCTTC. Amino acid sequence: CASSPREGNYNEQFF. Supplemented by reference TRBV11-2 and TRBJ2-1, the full variable domain reads EAGVAQSPRYKIIEKRQSVAFWCNPISGHATLYWYQQILGQGPKLLIQFQNNGVVDDSQLPKDRFSAERLKGVDSTLKIQPAKLEDSAVYLCASSPREGNYNEQFFGPGTRLTVL.